These 5 T cell receptor beta chains share one sample of origin, sequenced in a study of T-cell reconstitution after alpha-beta-depleted transplantation in children. For TCRbeta, the library was prepared with unique molecular identifiers. TCRdb processed the PCR reads anew with MiXCR; each CDR3 protein has one entry. Among fewer than 550,000 distinct CDR3 sequences listed, approximately 10% were seen once. Sample: PBMCs, mostly from graft donor cells, taken 180 days after TCRalphabeta/CD19-depleted stem cell transplant. All receptors derive from a female patient between 2 and 15 years old who had a stem cell transplant for aplastic anemia, so the T cells may come from the graft donor.

This clonotype was detected ten times or more. The chain has TRBV6-1 and TRBJ1-1, with a weak D call TRBD1 (5 bases). The CDR3 totals 19 residues. V lost 6 bases, J lost 4 bases, and 30 bases lay in between. CDR1 and CDR2 from the germline V gene are MNHNS and SASEGT. CDR3: CASRPEPRDLGGFRTEAFF. CDR3 coding DNA: TGTGCCAGCAGACCCGAACCCAGGGATTTGGGTGGGTTTCGCACTGAAGCTTTCTTT.

The chain is built from TRBV24-1 and TRBJ2-7; 7 positions agree with TRBD1. The CDR3 spans 16 residues. The germline CDR1 and CDR2 sequences are KGHDR and SFDVKD. After removal of 0 bases from V and 0 bases from J, the junction contained 4 bases not matched to a gene. DNA of the CDR3: TGTGCCACCAGTGATTTGGGGCCAGGGGGCTCCTACGAGCAGTACTTC. It codes for CATSDLGPGGSYEQYF.

This clonotype was picked up many times. The DNA of the CDR3 is TGTGCCAGCTCACCCGACAGGGTGGTAGCTTTCTTT. It yields the protein CASSPDRVVAFF. The V and J genes are TRBV18 and TRBJ1-1; the match to TRBD1 covers 7 bases. CDR3 length: 12 amino acids. Germline V gives CDR1 KGHSH, CDR2 LQKENI. Trimming at V came to 3 bases and at J to 10 bases, leaving 5 bases not matched to a gene.

CDR3 loop: CASSVDSYGYTF. As DNA, the CDR3 is TGTGCCAGCTCAGTGGACAGCTATGGCTACACCTTC. The chain uses TRBV18 and TRBJ1-2; the D gene is possibly TRBD1 (6 bases). V lost 5 bases and J lost 4, with 8 bases in between. CDR1 is KGHSH, CDR2 LQKENI, per germline. CDR3 length equals 12 residues.

This clonotype was detected a few times. V usage is TRBV12-3 or TRBV12-4 and J usage is TRBJ1-4; 9 bases match TRBD1. V dropped 6 bases and J dropped 7; count of bases not matched to a gene: 6. The CDR3 contains 14 residues. DNA of the CDR3: TGTGCCAGCAGGGACGGGACAGGGATTGAAAAACTGTTTTTT. It translates to CASRDGTGIEKLFF.